This T cell receptor (beta chain) was identified during a study of CD8+ T cells in alopecia areata. Treatment: oral pan-JAK inhibitor, 5-10 mg twice daily. Peripheral blood, together with lesional scalp punch biopsies, was collected from alopecia areata patients. This clone was found once. Its antigen is unknown. Germline assignment: CDR1 MRHNA and CDR2 SNTAGT. The length of the CDR3 is 16 residues. V gave up 3 bases and J gave up 5 bases; unmatched junction bases: 9. Whole-study findings and limits: The study found that many expanded lesional clones persisted in scalp and blood during tofacitinib. A single nonresponder leaves the baseline CD8+ expansion link to response uncertain.

Extracted from the samples, RNA was reverse transcribed into cDNA to serve as the sequencing template. Here immunoSEQ multiplex PCR was the method, and the copy in TCRdb shows in-frame clones only, minus some. The data show about 6,900 clones, with around 65% seen just once and roughly 17% held by the top ten. The genes are TRBV6-4 and TRBJ2-3; the match to TRBD2 covers 9 bases. Sequenced here: skin, sampled at week 4, from a patient treated with tofacitinib. The TCR comes from a human donor with alopecia areata. The CDR3, as DNA: TGTGCCAGCAGTGATCGTGGCGGGGGGGCCGTAGATACGCAGTATTTT. It encodes CASSDRGGGAVDTQYF.